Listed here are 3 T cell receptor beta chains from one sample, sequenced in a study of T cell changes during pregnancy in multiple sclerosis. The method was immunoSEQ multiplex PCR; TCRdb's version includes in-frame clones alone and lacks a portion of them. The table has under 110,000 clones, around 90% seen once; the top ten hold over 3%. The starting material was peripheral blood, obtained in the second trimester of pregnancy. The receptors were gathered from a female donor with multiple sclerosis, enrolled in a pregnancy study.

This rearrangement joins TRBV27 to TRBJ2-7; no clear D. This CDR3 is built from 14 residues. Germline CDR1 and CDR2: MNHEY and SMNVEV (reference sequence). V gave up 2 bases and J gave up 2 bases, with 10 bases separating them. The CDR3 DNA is TGTGCCAGCAGTTTAGGCGGCCGAACCTACGAGCAGTACTTC. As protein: CASSLGGRTYEQYF.

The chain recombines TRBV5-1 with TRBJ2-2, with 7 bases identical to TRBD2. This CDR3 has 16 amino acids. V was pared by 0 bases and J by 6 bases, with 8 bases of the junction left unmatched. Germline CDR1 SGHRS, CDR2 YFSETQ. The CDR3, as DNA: TGCGCCAGCAGCTTGGGTGGACTAGATGTCCCCGGGGAGCTGTTTTTT. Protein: CASSLGGLDVPGELFF.

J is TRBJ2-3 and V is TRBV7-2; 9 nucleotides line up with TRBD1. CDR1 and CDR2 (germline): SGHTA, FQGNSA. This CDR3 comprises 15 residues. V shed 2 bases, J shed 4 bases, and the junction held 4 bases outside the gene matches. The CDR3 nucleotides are TGTGCCAGCAGCTTACAGGACAGGGGCCCAGATACGCAGTATTTT. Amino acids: CASSLQDRGPDTQYF.